This T cell receptor (beta chain) was identified in a study of patients and donors after allogeneic stem cell transplantation. Per germline, CDR1 MNHEY and CDR2 SMNVEV (reference sequence). Trimming removed 4 bases from V and 4 bases from J, with 10 bases in between. The CDR3 has 13 amino acids. This clonotype was counted only a few times. TCRdb re-called the RT-PCR reads through MiXCR, storing one row per CDR3 protein. The repertoire consists of roughly 140,000 distinct CDR3 sequences, with approximately 37% occurring once and the leading ten covering about 50%. This TCR derives from a human donor who was either an allogeneic HSCT recipient or a stem cell or donor lymphocyte infusion donor (not recorded which). It is not recorded whose cells these are; they may come from a transplant donor. The sample was blood, either unsorted or a sorted T cell fraction (not recorded which). The genes are TRBV27 and TRBJ1-1, with D unresolved. As DNA, the CDR3 is TGTGCCAGCAGTTGGGTGGATGGCACTGAAGCTTTCTTT. Its translation is CASSWVDGTEAFF.